This T cell receptor (beta chain) stems from a study of blood T cell repertoires in COVID-19. Assay: immunoSEQ multiplex PCR; the TCRdb copy retains only in-frame clones and omits some. The sample has 85,000 to 110,000 clones, approximately 90% seen once; the top ten hold about 15%. The CDR3 has 14 amino acids. Trimming removed 0 bases from V and 2 bases from J, with 8 bases in between. The germline V gene encodes CDR1 SGHTS and CDR2 YDEGEE. This sequence joins TRBV5-8 and TRBJ2-5; D possibly corresponds to TRBD1 (5 bases). The sequencing input was peripheral blood. This TCR derives from a woman of 80 years or more in a cohort sampled during active COVID-19. Here the CDR3 DNA reads TGTGCCAGCAGCTTGGGGACAAGTCAAGAGACCCAGTACTTC. Protein sequence: CASSLGTSQETQYF.